These T cell receptor beta chains were read from a single sample in a study of blood T cells in healthy people across ages. A single record per CDR3 protein comes from TCRdb applying MiXCR to the 5' RACE reads. The sample includes around 900,000 distinct CDR3 sequences, 51% of them seen just once. Sequences were obtained from blood. Receptor source: a woman in her fifties or sixties in good health. Both conserved end residues are part of each CDR3. Fields, in order: J gene, V gene, D gene, clone size, CDR3 protein, CDR3 DNA. D genes are given only for firm matches. Some rows mark clone size as missing; the rest say once, few, many or name a class of expanded clone.

TRBJ2-3 | TRBV28 | TRBD2 | NA | CASSSLAAFTDTQYF | TGTGCCAGCAGTTCCCTAGCGGCCTTCACAGATACGCAGTATTTT
TRBJ2-5 | TRBV28 | NA | NA | CASKERETQYF | TGTGCCAGCAAAGAGAGGGAGACCCAGTACTTC
TRBJ1-2 | TRBV7-2 | NA | few | CASSSSWDFYGYTF | TGTGCCAGCAGCTCTTCCTGGGACTTCTATGGCTACACCTTC
TRBJ2-7 | TRBV9 | TRBD2 | few | CASSVVSGLAGDEQYF | TGTGCCAGCAGCGTAGTATCTGGACTAGCTGGAGACGAGCAGTACTTC
TRBJ2-5 | TRBV10-3 | NA | many | CAISELGVQETQYF | TGTGCCATCAGTGAGTTGGGAGTGCAAGAGACCCAGTACTTC
TRBJ2-7 | TRBV5-1 | NA | many | CASSYREDSAYEQYF | TGCGCCAGCAGCTACCGGGAGGACAGCGCCTACGAGCAGTACTTC
TRBJ1-1 | TRBV25-1 | NA | NA | CASIGQGNTEAFF | TGTGCCAGCATCGGGCAGGGGAACACTGAAGCTTTCTTT
TRBJ2-7 | TRBV28 | NA | NA | CASSPAGFRNEQYF | TGTGCCAGCAGTCCGGCTGGCTTTCGGAACGAGCAGTACTTC
TRBJ2-3 | TRBV6-5 | TRBD2 | NA | CASSYSIGLAGVEDTQYF | TGTGCCAGCAGTTACTCGATCGGACTAGCGGGAGTGGAAGATACGCAGTATTTT
TRBJ2-3 | TRBV20-1 | NA | few | CSARDRFRTDTQYF | TGCAGTGCTAGAGACAGGTTCCGCACAGATACGCAGTATTTT
TRBJ2-3 | TRBV5-5 | NA | NA | CASSTTRREDTQYF | TGTGCCAGCAGCACAACAAGACGGGAGGATACGCAGTATTTT
TRBJ2-7 | TRBV5-1 | NA | few | CASSFATGPCEQYF | TGCGCCAGCAGCTTCGCAACAGGGCCGTGTGAGCAGTACTTC
TRBJ1-1 | TRBV7-9 | NA | NA | CASSPRGGTILNTEAFF | TGTGCCAGCAGCCCCCGTGGGGGTACTATATTGAACACTGAAGCTTTCTTT
TRBJ2-1 | TRBV27 | NA | NA | CASSFGPANEQFF | TGTGCCAGCAGTTTCGGTCCAGCCAATGAGCAGTTCTTC
TRBJ2-4 | TRBV6-5 | NA | many | CASRLPGHVKNIQYF | TGTGCCAGCAGGCTACCCGGACACGTCAAAAACATTCAGTACTTC
TRBJ1-1 | TRBV29-1 | TRBD1 | few | CSGEGGSGTEAFF | TGCAGCGGCGAAGGGGGCTCGGGGACTGAAGCTTTCTTT
TRBJ2-3 | TRBV7-3 | NA | few | CASSLTFYTDTQYF | TGTGCCAGCAGCCTGACATTCTACACAGATACGCAGTATTTT
TRBJ2-1 | TRBV30 | TRBD2 | NA | CAWSRLAGDYNEQFF | TGTGCCTGGAGTCGTCTGGCGGGAGACTACAATGAGCAGTTCTTC
TRBJ2-3 | TRBV7-9 | NA | NA | CASSRGKDDRQYF | TGTGCCAGCAGCCGTGGGAAGGACGACAGGCAGTATTTT
TRBJ1-2 | TRBV20-1 | TRBD1 | NA | CSAQTDRVYGYTF | TGCAGTGCTCAAACGGACAGGGTCTATGGCTACACCTTC
TRBJ2-7 | TRBV6-2/TRBV6-3 | NA | NA | CASGGVDAPSYEQYF | TGTGCCAGCGGAGGGGTCGACGCCCCCTCCTACGAGCAGTACTTC
TRBJ2-3 | TRBV7-2 | NA | many | CASSLSPTDTQYF | TGTGCCAGCAGCTTAAGCCCCACAGATACGCAGTATTTT
TRBJ2-3 | TRBV10-3 | TRBD1 | NA | CAIRGRGSTDTQYF | TGTGCCATCAGGGGCAGGGGGAGTACAGATACGCAGTATTTT
TRBJ2-5 | TRBV11-2 | NA | NA | CASSFGRGETQYF | TGTGCCAGCAGCTTTGGTAGAGGAGAGACCCAGTACTTC
TRBJ1-6 | TRBV28 | NA | NA | CASSLSGANSPLHF | TGTGCCAGCAGTTTATCAGGGGCTAATTCACCCCTCCACTTT
TRBJ2-5 | TRBV29-1 | TRBD2 | few | CSVSTGGLFETQYF | TGCAGCGTGAGCACGGGAGGACTATTCGAGACCCAGTACTTC
TRBJ2-3 | TRBV10-3 | TRBD2 | few | CAISEASGNADTQYF | TGTGCCATCAGTGAGGCTAGCGGGAACGCAGATACGCAGTATTTT
TRBJ2-3 | TRBV5-1 | TRBD1 | NA | CASSLPGQKRTETDTQYF | TGCGCCAGCAGCCTACCGGGACAGAAACGCACGGAGACAGATACGCAGTATTTT
TRBJ2-2 | TRBV29-1 | NA | NA | CSVEEGTGELFF | TGCAGCGTTGAAGAGGGGACCGGGGAGCTGTTTTTT
TRBJ2-7 | TRBV5-1 | NA | NA | CASSLRGPPAPYEQYF | TGCGCCAGCAGTTTGAGGGGACCTCCAGCCCCCTACGAGCAGTACTTC
TRBJ2-7 | TRBV5-8 | TRBD1 | few | CASSYRQGRHYEQYF | TGTGCCAGCAGCTATCGACAGGGTCGGCATTACGAGCAGTACTTC
TRBJ2-1 | TRBV20-1 | TRBD2 | NA | CSARVAGGIRQFF | TGCAGTGCTAGAGTAGCGGGAGGCATCCGGCAGTTCTTC
TRBJ2-7 | TRBV20-1 | NA | NA | CSAPGRGNEQYF | TGCAGTGCGCCCGGTAGGGGCAATGAGCAGTACTTC
TRBJ2-7 | TRBV9 | TRBD1 | NA | CASSSGTGKSEQYF | TGTGCCAGCAGCTCCGGGACAGGGAAAAGCGAGCAGTACTTC
TRBJ2-7 | TRBV4-1 | TRBD2 | NA | CASSQDWTSGIYEQYF | TGCGCCAGCAGCCAAGACTGGACTAGCGGGATCTACGAGCAGTACTTC
TRBJ2-4 | TRBV6-2/TRBV6-3 | TRBD1 | NA | CASSYERGPKNIQYF | TGTGCCAGCAGTTACGAAAGGGGGCCCAAAAACATTCAGTACTTC
TRBJ2-3 | TRBV27 | TRBD2 | few | CASSLQRTSGRAGVPDTQYF | TGTGCCAGCAGTTTACAGAGGACTAGCGGGAGGGCCGGGGTTCCAGATACGCAGTATTTT
TRBJ2-3 | TRBV18 | TRBD2 | NA | CASSPTSGTVDTQYF | TGTGCCAGCTCGCCGACTAGCGGGACGGTCGATACGCAGTATTTT
TRBJ2-7 | TRBV20-1 | NA | few | CSAPQKLYEQYF | TGCAGTGCCCCCCAGAAACTCTACGAGCAGTACTTC
TRBJ2-7 | TRBV19 | TRBD1 | NA | CASSMGQGTHEQYF | TGTGCCAGTAGTATGGGACAGGGGACACACGAGCAGTACTTC
TRBJ2-2 | TRBV20-1 | NA | once | CSARVTRYTGELFF | TGCAGTGCTAGAGTAACGCGGTACACCGGGGAGCTGTTTTTT
TRBJ1-5 | TRBV14 | NA | many | CASSQDSNQPQHF | TGTGCCAGCAGCCAAGATAGCAATCAGCCCCAGCATTTT
TRBJ2-4 | TRBV5-1 | NA | NA | CASSLAPSNIQYF | TGCGCCAGCAGCTTGGCCCCATCGAACATTCAGTACTTC
TRBJ2-6 | TRBV12-3/TRBV12-4 | NA | NA | CASSLAGLSGANVLTF | TGTGCCAGCAGTTTAGCAGGCCTCTCTGGGGCCAACGTCCTGACTTTC
TRBJ1-5 | TRBV7-9 | NA | NA | CASSLDTMPQHF | TGTGCCAGCAGCTTAGACACGATGCCCCAGCATTTT
TRBJ2-7 | TRBV9 | NA | NA | CASSVGGQIYEQYF | TGTGCCAGCAGCGTAGGGGGACAAATTTACGAGCAGTACTTC
TRBJ2-1 | TRBV29-1 | TRBD1 | few | CSVDSGGQGVNEQFF | TGCAGCGTTGACTCGGGGGGACAGGGGGTTAATGAGCAGTTCTTC
TRBJ2-7 | TRBV4-3 | NA | NA | CASSQEAISSYEQYF | TGCGCCAGCAGCCAAGAGGCGATTAGCTCCTACGAGCAGTACTTC
TRBJ2-1 | TRBV29-1 | TRBD2 | NA | CSVVLAGVINEQFF | TGCAGCGTTGTTCTAGCGGGAGTAATCAATGAGCAGTTCTTC
TRBJ2-7 | TRBV15 | NA | NA | CATSTRSGPYEQYF | TGTGCCACCAGCACCCGAAGCGGGCCCTACGAGCAGTACTTC
TRBJ2-4 | TRBV4-1 | TRBD2 | NA | CASSQTTSGRNYNEQYF | TGCGCCAGCAGCCAAACGACTAGCGGGAGAAACTACAATGAGCAGTACTTC
TRBJ2-2 | TRBV3-1 | NA | NA | CASSQTTGSNTGELFF | TGTGCCAGCAGCCAAACGACAGGATCGAACACCGGGGAGCTGTTTTTT
TRBJ2-6 | TRBV20-1 | TRBD2 | NA | CSARDRGLAGVNSGANVLTF | TGCAGTGCTAGAGATCGGGGACTAGCGGGAGTCAACTCTGGGGCCAACGTCCTGACTTTC
TRBJ1-6 | TRBV4-1 | NA | NA | CASSPGTTTSPLHF | TGCGCCAGCAGCCCCGGGACAACCACTTCACCCCTCCACTTT
TRBJ2-7 | TRBV4-2 | TRBD2 | NA | CASSTSGSGDEQYF | TGTGCTAGCAGCACTAGCGGGAGCGGCGACGAGCAGTACTTC
TRBJ2-3 | TRBV27 | TRBD1 | few | CASSLVGQGVYTDTQYF | TGTGCCAGCAGTTTAGTGGGACAGGGGGTGTACACAGATACGCAGTATTTT